This is a list of T cell receptor beta chains from one sample in a study of blood T cells in healthy people across ages. TCRdb re-analysed the 5' RACE reads in MiXCR, keeping a single row per CDR3 protein. The sample yields 630,000 or so distinct CDR3 sequences, approximately 30% seen once. Input material: blood. These receptors were taken from a woman over 75 in good health. Both conserved end residues are part of each CDR3. The order of the fields is clone size, J gene, D gene, V gene, CDR3 protein, CDR3 DNA. The D gene is left open where the match is weak. The listing skips clone size in some rows; elsewhere it reads once, few, many or a size class.

clone size: few
J gene: TRBJ1-4
D gene: -
V gene: TRBV5-1
CDR3 protein: CASSPTQAANEKLFF
CDR3 DNA: TGCGCCAGCAGCCCAACCCAAGCGGCTAATGAAAAACTGTTTTTT

clone size: many
J gene: TRBJ2-3
D gene: -
V gene: TRBV7-9
CDR3 protein: CASSFSNVRQADTQYF
CDR3 DNA: TGTGCCAGCAGCTTCTCGAACGTCAGGCAGGCAGATACGCAGTATTTT

clone size: many
J gene: TRBJ2-7
D gene: TRBD1
V gene: TRBV6-6
CDR3 protein: CASKVMGQGDNEQYF
CDR3 DNA: TGTGCCAGCAAGGTGATGGGACAGGGGGACAACGAGCAGTACTTC

clone size: -
J gene: TRBJ2-5
D gene: -
V gene: TRBV3-1
CDR3 protein: CASSQILSSRETQYF
CDR3 DNA: TGTGCCAGCAGCCAAATCCTCAGTAGCCGAGAGACCCAGTACTTC

clone size: many
J gene: TRBJ1-1
D gene: -
V gene: TRBV20-1
CDR3 protein: CSARRGSNTEAFF
CDR3 DNA: TGCAGTGCTAGACGGGGATCGAACACTGAAGCTTTCTTT

clone size: many
J gene: TRBJ1-5
D gene: -
V gene: TRBV6-2/TRBV6-3
CDR3 protein: CASSYSPVGQPQHF
CDR3 DNA: TGTGCCAGCAGTTACTCTCCGGTCGGTCAGCCCCAGCATTTT

clone size: -
J gene: TRBJ2-7
D gene: -
V gene: TRBV20-1
CDR3 protein: CSASPLWYASSYEQYF
CDR3 DNA: TGCAGTGCTAGTCCCCTCTGGTACGCTAGCTCCTACGAGCAGTACTTC

clone size: many
J gene: TRBJ1-2
D gene: -
V gene: TRBV5-1
CDR3 protein: CASSLDRAGHGYTF
CDR3 DNA: TGCGCCAGCAGCTTGGATCGGGCAGGGCATGGCTACACCTTC

clone size: -
J gene: TRBJ2-6
D gene: TRBD1
V gene: TRBV5-5
CDR3 protein: CASSLWTGFSGANVLTF
CDR3 DNA: TGTGCCAGCAGCTTGTGGACAGGGTTTTCTGGGGCCAACGTCCTGACTTTC

clone size: few
J gene: TRBJ2-7
D gene: -
V gene: TRBV10-3
CDR3 protein: CATWTRLGEQYF
CDR3 DNA: TGTGCCACCTGGACCCGGCTCGGCGAGCAGTACTTC

clone size: many
J gene: TRBJ2-1
D gene: TRBD1
V gene: TRBV6-2/TRBV6-3
CDR3 protein: CASSPAGGWSYNEQFF
CDR3 DNA: TGTGCCAGCAGTCCCGCAGGGGGATGGTCCTACAATGAGCAGTTCTTC

clone size: once
J gene: TRBJ2-7
D gene: -
V gene: TRBV20-1
CDR3 protein: CSASLARNSYEQYF
CDR3 DNA: TGCAGTGCTAGCCTAGCGAGAAATTCCTACGAGCAGTACTTC

clone size: many
J gene: TRBJ2-7
D gene: TRBD1
V gene: TRBV19
CDR3 protein: CASPWTLWDRITYEQYF
CDR3 DNA: TGTGCCAGTCCTTGGACCTTATGGGACAGGATAACCTACGAGCAGTACTTC

clone size: many
J gene: TRBJ2-3
D gene: TRBD2
V gene: TRBV20-1
CDR3 protein: CSADDPGLAGGRSTDTQYF
CDR3 DNA: TGCAGTGCAGACGATCCGGGACTAGCGGGGGGGCGGAGCACAGATACGCAGTATTTT

clone size: -
J gene: TRBJ2-3
D gene: TRBD2
V gene: TRBV7-9
CDR3 protein: CASSLGGETATQYF
CDR3 DNA: TGTGCCAGCAGCCTGGGGGGGGAGACAGCTACGCAGTATTTT

clone size: few
J gene: TRBJ2-1
D gene: -
V gene: TRBV5-4
CDR3 protein: CASSLQRETQFF
CDR3 DNA: TGTGCCAGCAGCCTCCAAAGGGAGACCCAGTTCTTC

clone size: many
J gene: TRBJ2-1
D gene: -
V gene: TRBV7-2
CDR3 protein: CASSPNRPGGYNEQFF
CDR3 DNA: TGTGCCAGCAGCCCAAACAGACCCGGCGGATACAATGAGCAGTTCTTC

clone size: many
J gene: TRBJ2-3
D gene: -
V gene: TRBV5-1
CDR3 protein: CASSLATGRERTQYF
CDR3 DNA: TGCGCCAGCAGCTTGGCGACAGGGAGGGAGCGAACGCAGTATTTT

clone size: many
J gene: TRBJ2-7
D gene: TRBD1
V gene: TRBV18
CDR3 protein: CASSPGTGVSYEQYF
CDR3 DNA: TGTGCCAGCTCACCCGGGACAGGGGTCTCCTACGAGCAGTACTTC

clone size: many
J gene: TRBJ2-5
D gene: -
V gene: TRBV7-2
CDR3 protein: CASSWVSETQYF
CDR3 DNA: TGTGCCAGCAGCTGGGTATCAGAGACCCAGTACTTC

clone size: -
J gene: TRBJ2-5
D gene: -
V gene: TRBV12-3/TRBV12-4
CDR3 protein: CASSPTVGATQYF
CDR3 DNA: TGTGCCAGCAGTCCCACGGTGGGGGCGACCCAGTACTTC

clone size: many
J gene: TRBJ2-2
D gene: -
V gene: TRBV12-3/TRBV12-4
CDR3 protein: CASSSGALNTGELFF
CDR3 DNA: TGTGCCAGCAGTTCGGGGGCATTGAACACCGGGGAGCTGTTTTTT

clone size: many
J gene: TRBJ2-5
D gene: -
V gene: TRBV7-2
CDR3 protein: CASSLGAPQYF
CDR3 DNA: TGTGCCAGCAGCTTAGGGGCCCCCCAGTACTTC

clone size: many
J gene: TRBJ2-7
D gene: -
V gene: TRBV5-1
CDR3 protein: CASSGGGQGDSYEQYF
CDR3 DNA: TGCGCCAGCAGCGGGGGGGGACAAGGGGACTCCTACGAGCAGTACTTC

clone size: once
J gene: TRBJ2-7
D gene: -
V gene: TRBV28
CDR3 protein: CASGRYSYEQYF
CDR3 DNA: TGTGCCAGCGGGCGGTACTCCTACGAGCAGTACTTC

clone size: -
J gene: TRBJ2-7
D gene: TRBD1
V gene: TRBV7-9
CDR3 protein: CASNTGRGPNEQYF
CDR3 DNA: TGTGCCAGCAACACTGGCAGGGGGCCAAACGAGCAGTACTTC

clone size: many
J gene: TRBJ2-1
D gene: -
V gene: TRBV25-1
CDR3 protein: CASGRASGGNNEQFF
CDR3 DNA: TGTGCCAGCGGAAGGGCTTCGGGGGGCAACAATGAGCAGTTCTTC

clone size: many
J gene: TRBJ2-7
D gene: -
V gene: TRBV29-1
CDR3 protein: CSVEGQGYEQYF
CDR3 DNA: TGCAGCGTTGAAGGGCAGGGCTACGAGCAGTACTTC

clone size: -
J gene: TRBJ2-3
D gene: TRBD1
V gene: TRBV20-1
CDR3 protein: CSAWDRGRSTDTQYF
CDR3 DNA: TGCAGTGCTTGGGACAGGGGGCGAAGCACAGATACGCAGTATTTT

clone size: many
J gene: TRBJ2-1
D gene: -
V gene: TRBV7-8
CDR3 protein: CASSLEGRGGNEQFF
CDR3 DNA: TGTGCCAGCAGCTTAGAGGGGAGAGGAGGGAATGAGCAGTTCTTC

clone size: many
J gene: TRBJ2-3
D gene: -
V gene: TRBV20-1
CDR3 protein: CSARGTSTDTQYF
CDR3 DNA: TGCAGTGCTCGCGGGACAAGCACAGATACGCAGTATTTT

clone size: -
J gene: TRBJ2-7
D gene: -
V gene: TRBV11-2
CDR3 protein: CASSLERAASFYNEQYF
CDR3 DNA: TGTGCCAGCAGCTTAGAGAGAGCGGCCTCTTTCTACAATGAGCAGTACTTC

clone size: -
J gene: TRBJ2-7
D gene: TRBD1
V gene: TRBV2
CDR3 protein: CASSEGQFRDEQYF
CDR3 DNA: TGTGCCAGCAGTGAGGGACAGTTCCGGGACGAGCAGTACTTC

clone size: many
J gene: TRBJ2-5
D gene: TRBD2
V gene: TRBV20-1
CDR3 protein: CSASPGGSLLETQYF
CDR3 DNA: TGCAGTGCTAGTCCCGGGGGGTCGCTTCTGGAGACCCAGTACTTC

clone size: -
J gene: TRBJ2-2
D gene: -
V gene: TRBV20-1
CDR3 protein: CSALAAPDRFTGERFF
CDR3 DNA: TGCAGTGCCCTTGCCGCCCCTGACAGATTCACCGGGGAGCGGTTTTTT

clone size: few
J gene: TRBJ1-6
D gene: -
V gene: TRBV3-1
CDR3 protein: CASSTDGESPLHF
CDR3 DNA: TGTGCCAGCAGCACGGATGGGGAATCACCCCTCCACTTT